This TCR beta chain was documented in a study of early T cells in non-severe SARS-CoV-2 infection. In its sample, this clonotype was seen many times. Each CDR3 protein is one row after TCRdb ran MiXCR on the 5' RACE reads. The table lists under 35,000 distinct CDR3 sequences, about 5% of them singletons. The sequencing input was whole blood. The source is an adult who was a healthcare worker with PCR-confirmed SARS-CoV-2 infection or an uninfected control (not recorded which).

The CDR3 nucleotides read TGTGCCAGCAAACAGGGGCGGAACTCCTACGAGCAGTACTTC. This codes for CASKQGRNSYEQYF. V is TRBV11-2 and J is TRBJ2-7; 7 bases are a match to TRBD1. This CDR3 has 14 residues. Germline V gene data show CDR1 as SGHAT and CDR2 as FQNNGV. V was clipped by 7 bases and J by 0 bases; unmatched bases: 6.